This TCR beta chain was captured by sequencing in a study of blood T cell repertoires in COVID-19. Study-level background: PBMCs, B-cell-depleted T cells, or T cells provided the cDNA or gDNA that made up the material.

The V gene's germline CDR1 is SGHRS and CDR2 YFSETQ. V lost 3 bases and J 4 bases, leaving 8 bases between the germline ends. This CDR3 region has 14 residues. The authors' processing: Counts of nucleated cells, estimated from reference gene primer amplification, were obtained. Repertoires were generated with immunoSEQ multiplex PCR, while TCRdb's copy carries only in-frame clones and drops some. That table furnishes V, J and clone size, whereas the DNA furnished D and trimming. The sample has 120,000 to 150,000 clones, 70% to 90% seen once. The chain links TRBV5-1 to TRBJ1-6; D is possibly TRBD1 (6 bases). The sample was peripheral blood. The receptor was isolated from a human donor with acute or convalescent COVID-19. The donor label of this sample is uncertain. Written as DNA, the CDR3 is TGCGCCAGCAGCTCACAGGGATATAATTCACCCCTCCACTTT. This sequence encodes CASSSQGYNSPLHF.